Shown below are 17 T cell receptor beta chains from a single sample sequenced in a study of blood T cell repertoires in COVID-19. Measured with immunoSEQ multiplex PCR; TCRdb has only the in-frame clones, and not every one. The data show approximately 210,000 clones, approximately 78% seen once. Sequencing was carried out using peripheral blood. The receptor set was obtained from a woman in her thirties or forties with acute or convalescent COVID-19.

The gene calls are TRBV3-1 (or the pseudogene TRBV3-2) and TRBJ1-2; 7 positions agree with TRBD1. Germline values: CDR1 LGHDT, CDR2 YNNKEL (reference sequence). This CDR3 region has 13 residues. The J segment lost 8 bases and the V segment lost 2 bases, leaving 5 bases of the junction unmatched. This chain's CDR3 is CASSQLTGNGYTF. For the CDR3, the DNA is TGTGCCAGCAGCCAATTGACAGGGAACGGCTACACCTTC.

The chain carries TRBV7-9 and TRBJ2-1; D is unresolved. The CDR3 runs to 13 residues. Trimming took off 4 bases at V and 6 bases at J, with 10 bases between the two ends. In germline, CDR1 is SEHNR, CDR2 FQNEAQ (reference sequence). The CDR3 nucleotides read TGTGCCAGCAGCTCCCCCTCCCCCAATGAGCAGTTCTTC. Protein: CASSSPSPNEQFF.

The chain couples TRBV6-6 to TRBJ1-2; 7 bases align to TRBD1. This CDR3 spans 16 amino acids. Germline V gene data show CDR1 as MNHNY and CDR2 as SVGAGI (reference sequence). V was clipped by 0 bases and J by 6 bases; unmatched bases: 10. CDR3 protein: CASSYSIGQEMNGYTF. The CDR3 DNA follows: TGTGCCAGCAGTTACTCGATAGGACAGGAGATGAATGGCTACACCTTC.

This chain joins TRBV3-1 (or the pseudogene TRBV3-2) and TRBJ2-1, with TRBD2 identical over 13 bases. Germline-derived CDR1 and CDR2 are LGHDT and YNNKEL (reference sequence). V shed 4 bases, J shed 3 bases, and the junction held 6 bases outside the gene matches. This CDR3 spans 17 amino acids. The chain's CDR3 is CASSRSGTSGVYNEQFF. In nucleotides, the CDR3 is TGTGCCAGCAGCCGATCCGGGACTAGCGGGGTCTACAATGAGCAGTTCTTC.

V gene TRBV5-5 combines with J gene TRBJ1-5; D call uncertain. The germline V gene has CDR1 SGHKS and CDR2 YYEKEE (reference sequence). The CDR3 is 17 amino acids. Trimming shortened V by 0 bases and J by 4 bases, and 17 bases separated the two germline ends. The CDR3 is CASSLEGGGRANQPQHF. CDR3 bases: TGTGCCAGCAGCTTGGAGGGTGGAGGCAGAGCGAATCAGCCCCAGCATTTT.

The rearrangement uses TRBV5-6 and TRBJ2-7, with a possible D match to TRBD1 (5 bases). Per the germline V gene, CDR1 is SGHDT and CDR2 is YYEEEE. This CDR3 contains 16 residues. V lost 2 bases to trimming and J lost 4 bases, with 19 bases between them. This CDR3 reads CASSFPPFRGQYEQYF. The CDR3 nucleotides read TGTGCCAGCAGCTTCCCACCCTTTAGGGGTCAGTACGAGCAGTACTTC.

This clone was recorded a few times. V gene TRBV5-5 combines with J gene TRBJ2-2, with 7 nucleotides matching TRBD1. V was pared by 4 bases and J by 7 bases, with 13 bases of the junction left unmatched. The CDR3 consists of 16 residues. The germline CDR1 and CDR2 sequences are SGHKS and YYEKEE (reference sequence). CDR3 residues: CASSGSGTARGGELFF. CDR3 DNA: TGTGCCAGCAGCGGCTCCGGGACAGCCAGAGGCGGGGAGCTGTTTTTT.

This chain uses TRBV12-3 or TRBV12-4 with TRBJ1-6; 9 nucleotides align to TRBD1. The ends lost 6 bases at V and 14 bases at J; junction bases unmatched: 5. The length of the CDR3 is 12 residues. The DNA for the CDR3 is TGTGCCAGCAGCAACAGGGGGCCGACCCTCCACTTT. Translation: CASSNRGPTLHF.

This clone has just a few counts. The chain carries TRBV10-3 and TRBJ1-1; D not certain. This CDR3 spans 14 amino acids. V was clipped by 0 bases and J by 1 base, with 6 bases between them. In germline, CDR1 is ENHRY, CDR2 SYGVKD. The CDR3 protein is CAISESTGNTEAFF. DNA for the CDR3: TGTGCCATCAGTGAGTCGACGGGGAACACTGAAGCTTTCTTT.

This rearrangement joins TRBV6-2 or TRBV6-3 to TRBJ1-2; 8 nucleotides match TRBD1. V was pared by 5 bases and J by 2 bases, with 1 base of the junction left unmatched. The germline V gene encodes CDR1 MNHEY and CDR2 SVGEGT. The CDR3 contains 13 residues. The CDR3 spells CASSGQGNYGYTF. In DNA, the CDR3 is TGTGCCAGCAGTGGACAGGGAAACTATGGCTACACCTTC.

The V and J genes are TRBV19 and TRBJ2-1; 9 bases align to TRBD2. Losses at the gene ends were 1 base for V and 8 bases for J; bases not matched to a gene: 6. CDR1 and CDR2 (germline): LNHDA, SQIVND (reference sequence). CDR3 length: 15 amino acids. The CDR3 nucleotides read TGTGCCAGTAGTATAGGGACTAGCGTTTTCGATGAGCAGTTCTTC. This gives the protein CASSIGTSVFDEQFF.

The chain recombines TRBV5-5 with TRBJ2-5, with 9 bases identical to TRBD1. The germline CDR1 and CDR2 sequences are SGHKS and YYEKEE (reference sequence). Unmatched junction bases numbered 7, after V lost 3 bases and J lost 4 bases. The CDR3 contains 15 residues. CDR3 DNA: TGTGCCAGCAGCTCAAACAGGGGGCAGCGAGAGACCCAGTACTTC. Amino acid sequence: CASSSNRGQRETQYF.

This chain uses TRBV3-1 (or the pseudogene TRBV3-2) with TRBJ1-1; 7 bases line up with TRBD1. The CDR3 runs to 13 residues. J was trimmed by 5 bases and V by 6 bases; bases with no gene match: 6. Per germline, CDR1 LGHDT and CDR2 YNNKEL (reference sequence). The CDR3 loop is CASRPGTVTEAFF. The CDR3 DNA is TGTGCCAGCAGGCCCGGGACAGTAACTGAAGCTTTCTTT.

The rearrangement links TRBV3-1 (or the pseudogene TRBV3-2) to TRBJ2-1, with unresolved D. V lost 4 bases and J lost 0, with 7 bases in between. The CDR3 has 14 residues. Germline CDR1 is LGHDT and CDR2 is YNNKEL (reference sequence). The CDR3 DNA sequence: TGTGCCAGCAGCCTAGTCGGCTCCTACAATGAGCAGTTCTTC. Translating gives CASSLVGSYNEQFF.

The chain couples TRBV10-1 to TRBJ2-7; 11 bases match TRBD2. The CDR3 has 14 amino acids. Trimming at V came to 2 bases and at J to 10 bases, leaving 7 bases not matched to a gene. The germline gives CDR1 WNHNN, CDR2 SYGVQD (reference sequence). The CDR3 protein is CASSEGTSGGRQYF. In DNA form, the CDR3 reads TGCGCCAGCAGTGAGGGCACTAGCGGGGGCCGACAGTACTTC.

V gene TRBV7-8 combines with J gene TRBJ2-7; possibly TRBD1 for D (6 bases). V lost 4 bases to trimming and J lost 7 bases, with 14 bases between them. This CDR3 has 13 amino acids. Germline-derived CDR1 and CDR2 are SGHVS and FQNEAQ. This CDR3 reads CASSSYRVREQYF. In nucleotides, the CDR3 is TGTGCCAGCAGCTCCTACAGGGTGCGGGAGCAGTACTTC.

The chain links TRBV9 to TRBJ1-6; no firm D call. Germline CDR1 SGDLS, CDR2 YYNGEE. The CDR3 extends over 15 amino acids. Deletions cut 4 bases from V and 7 bases from J, with 15 bases between. The CDR3 region is CASSPRWTANSPLHF. The CDR3 bases are TGTGCCAGCAGCCCCCGCTGGACTGCCAATTCACCCCTCCACTTT. The variable domain in full, with the rest retrieved from reference TRBV9 and TRBJ1-6, is DSGVTQTPKHLITATGQRVTLRCSPRSGDLSVYWYQQSLDQGLQFLIQYYNGEERAKGNILERFSAQQFPDLHSELNLSSLELGDSALYFCASSPRWTANSPLHFGNGTRLTVT.